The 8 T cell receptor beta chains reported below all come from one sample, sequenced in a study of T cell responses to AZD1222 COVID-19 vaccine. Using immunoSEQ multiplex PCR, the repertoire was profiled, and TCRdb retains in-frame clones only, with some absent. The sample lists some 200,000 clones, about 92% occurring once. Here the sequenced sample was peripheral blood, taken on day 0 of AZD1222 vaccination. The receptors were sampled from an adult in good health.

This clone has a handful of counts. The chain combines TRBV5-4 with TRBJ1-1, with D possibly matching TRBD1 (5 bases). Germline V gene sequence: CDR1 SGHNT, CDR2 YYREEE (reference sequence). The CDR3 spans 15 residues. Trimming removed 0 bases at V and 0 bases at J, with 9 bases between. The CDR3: CASSLEGEMNTEAFF. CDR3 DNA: TGTGCCAGCAGCTTGGAAGGGGAAATGAACACTGAAGCTTTCTTT.

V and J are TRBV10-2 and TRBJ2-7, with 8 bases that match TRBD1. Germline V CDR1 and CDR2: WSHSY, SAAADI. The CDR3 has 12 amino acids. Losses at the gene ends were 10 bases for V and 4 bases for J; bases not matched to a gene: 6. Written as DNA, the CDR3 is TGCGCCACTCGGACAGGGAGTTACGAGCAGTACTTC. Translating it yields CATRTGSYEQYF.

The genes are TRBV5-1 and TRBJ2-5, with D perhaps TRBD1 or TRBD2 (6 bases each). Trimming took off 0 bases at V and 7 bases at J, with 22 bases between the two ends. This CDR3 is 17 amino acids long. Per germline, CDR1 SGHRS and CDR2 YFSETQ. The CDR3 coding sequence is TGCGCCAGCAGCTTGGGAGTGGGGGGCCCCCTACAACGGACCCAGTACTTC. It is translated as CASSLGVGGPLQRTQYF. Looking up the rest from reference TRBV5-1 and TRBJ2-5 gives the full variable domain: KAGVTQTPRYLIKTRGQQVTLSCSPISGHRSVSWYQQTPGQGLQFLFEYFSETQRNKGNFPGRFSGRQFSNSRSEMNVSTLELGDSALYLCASSLGVGGPLQRTQYFGPGTRLLVL.

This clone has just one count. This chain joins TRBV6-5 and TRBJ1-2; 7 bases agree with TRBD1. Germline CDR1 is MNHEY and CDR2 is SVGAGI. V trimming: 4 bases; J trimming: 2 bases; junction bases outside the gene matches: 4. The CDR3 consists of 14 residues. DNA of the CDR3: TGTGCCAGCAGTTTCGACAGGGTGAACTATGGCTACACCTTC. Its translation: CASSFDRVNYGYTF.

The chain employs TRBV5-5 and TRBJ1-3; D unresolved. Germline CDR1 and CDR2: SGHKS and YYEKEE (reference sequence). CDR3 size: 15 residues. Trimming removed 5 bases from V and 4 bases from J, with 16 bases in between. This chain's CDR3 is CASSSGSNSGNTIYF. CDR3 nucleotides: TGTGCCAGCAGTTCCGGGTCCAATTCAGGAAACACCATATATTTT.

The CDR3 region has the DNA TGTGCCAGCAGACCGCAAGGGCCCTATGGCTACACCTTC. This sequence encodes CASRPQGPYGYTF. V is TRBV5-4 and J is TRBJ1-2; D unclear. This CDR3 is built from 13 residues. V dropped 5 bases and J dropped 4 bases, with 12 bases sitting between them. Germline CDR1 is SGHNT and CDR2 is YYREEE (reference sequence).

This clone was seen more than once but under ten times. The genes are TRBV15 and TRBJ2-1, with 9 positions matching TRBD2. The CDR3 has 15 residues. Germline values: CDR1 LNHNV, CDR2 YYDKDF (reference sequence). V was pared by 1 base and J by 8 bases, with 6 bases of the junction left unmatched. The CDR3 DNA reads TGTGCCACCAGCAGAGTTCGCGGGGGGGCCCATGAGCAGTTCTTC. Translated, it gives CATSRVRGGAHEQFF.

DNA for the CDR3: TGCGCCAGCAGCCAAGGTCCAGCGGGGGGGTTCTCTGGGGCCAACGTCCTGACTTTC. Protein product: CASSQGPAGGFSGANVLTF. The V and J genes are TRBV4-1 and TRBJ2-6; 10 bases line up with TRBD2. The CDR3 extends over 19 amino acids. The junction had 6 bases not matched to a gene; V was cut back by 1 base and J by 0 bases. The germline CDR1 and CDR2 sequences are MGHRA and YSYEKL.